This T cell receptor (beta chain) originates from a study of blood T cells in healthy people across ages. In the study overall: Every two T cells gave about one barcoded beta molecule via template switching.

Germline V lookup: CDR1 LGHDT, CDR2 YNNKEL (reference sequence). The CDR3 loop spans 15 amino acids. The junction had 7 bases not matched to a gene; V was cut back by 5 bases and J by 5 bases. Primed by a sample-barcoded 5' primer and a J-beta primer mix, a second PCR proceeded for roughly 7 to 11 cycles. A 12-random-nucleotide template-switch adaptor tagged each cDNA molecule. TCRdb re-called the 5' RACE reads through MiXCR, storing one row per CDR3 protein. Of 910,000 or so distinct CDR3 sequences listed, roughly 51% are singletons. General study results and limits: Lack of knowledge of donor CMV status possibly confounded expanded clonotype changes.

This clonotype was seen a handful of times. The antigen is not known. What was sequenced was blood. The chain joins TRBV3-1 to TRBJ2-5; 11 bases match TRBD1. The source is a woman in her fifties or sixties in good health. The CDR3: CASSTRDRGDETQYF. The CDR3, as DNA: TGTGCCAGCAGCACCCGGGACAGGGGGGACGAGACCCAGTACTTC.